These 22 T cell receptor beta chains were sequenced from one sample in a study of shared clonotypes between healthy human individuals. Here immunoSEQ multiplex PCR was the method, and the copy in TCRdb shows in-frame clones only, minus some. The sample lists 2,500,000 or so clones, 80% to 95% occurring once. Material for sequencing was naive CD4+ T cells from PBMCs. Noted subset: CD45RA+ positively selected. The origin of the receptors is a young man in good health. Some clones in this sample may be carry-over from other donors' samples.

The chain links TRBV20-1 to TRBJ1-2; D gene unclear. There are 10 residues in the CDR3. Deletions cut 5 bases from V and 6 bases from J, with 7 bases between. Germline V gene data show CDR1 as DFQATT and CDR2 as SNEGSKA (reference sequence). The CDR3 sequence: CSAPYDGYTF. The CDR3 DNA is TGCAGTGCTCCCTACGATGGCTACACCTTC.

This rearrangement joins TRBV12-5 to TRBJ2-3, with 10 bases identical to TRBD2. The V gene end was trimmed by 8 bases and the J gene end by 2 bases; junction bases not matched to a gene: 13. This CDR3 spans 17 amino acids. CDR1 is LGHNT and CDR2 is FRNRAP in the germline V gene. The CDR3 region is CASSSGVAGGTTDTQYF. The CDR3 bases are TGTGCTAGTTCTAGCGGGGTAGCGGGAGGCACCACAGATACGCAGTATTTT.

The CDR3 spells CASSLKGEAFF. As DNA, the CDR3 is TGTGCCAGCAGCTTGAAAGGGGAAGCTTTCTTT. The chain recombines TRBV5-4 with TRBJ1-1; no reliable D call. CDR1 SGHNT and CDR2 YYREEE come from the germline V gene (reference sequence). V lost 1 base and J lost 8, with 6 bases in between. The CDR3 loop spans 11 amino acids.

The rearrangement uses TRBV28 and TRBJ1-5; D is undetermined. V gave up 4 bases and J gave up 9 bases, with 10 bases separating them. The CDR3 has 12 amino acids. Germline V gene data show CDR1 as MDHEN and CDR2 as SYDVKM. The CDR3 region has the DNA TGTGCCAGCAGTTCATGGTCCATGCCCCAGCATTTT. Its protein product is CASSSWSMPQHF.

CDR3 loop: CASSFGLAGAGDTQYF. The CDR3 DNA reads TGTGCCAGCAGCTTTGGACTAGCGGGAGCAGGTGATACGCAGTATTTT. J is TRBJ2-3 and V is TRBV7-6; 13 bases line up with TRBD2. Trimming at V came to 3 bases and at J to 6 bases, leaving 6 bases not matched to a gene. Germline CDR1 SGHVS, CDR2 FNYEAQ. The CDR3 sequence is 16 residues long.

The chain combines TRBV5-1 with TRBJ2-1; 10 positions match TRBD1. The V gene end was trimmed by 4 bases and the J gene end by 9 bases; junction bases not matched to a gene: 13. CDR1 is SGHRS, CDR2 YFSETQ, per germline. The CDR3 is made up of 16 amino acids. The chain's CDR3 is CASSADRGFFLGEQFF. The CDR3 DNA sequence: TGCGCCAGCAGCGCGGACAGGGGGTTTTTTTTGGGTGAGCAGTTCTTC.

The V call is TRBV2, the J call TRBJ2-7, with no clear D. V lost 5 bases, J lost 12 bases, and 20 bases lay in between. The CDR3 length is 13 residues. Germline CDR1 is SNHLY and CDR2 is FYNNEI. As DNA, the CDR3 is TGTGCCAGCAGTACAGACCCTTCGATCGAAATGTACTTC. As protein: CASSTDPSIEMYF.

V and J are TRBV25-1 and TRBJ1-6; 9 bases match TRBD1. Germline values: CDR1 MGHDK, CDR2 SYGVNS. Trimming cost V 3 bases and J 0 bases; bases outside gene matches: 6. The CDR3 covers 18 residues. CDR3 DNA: TGTGCCAGCAGTGAGGACAGGGGAGGTAGCTCCTATAATTCACCCCTCCACTTT. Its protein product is CASSEDRGGSSYNSPLHF.

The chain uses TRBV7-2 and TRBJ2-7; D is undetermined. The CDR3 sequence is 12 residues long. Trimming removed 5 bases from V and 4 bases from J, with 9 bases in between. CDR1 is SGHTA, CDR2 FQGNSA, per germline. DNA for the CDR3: TGTGCCAGCAGCCCTCAGACTTACGAGCAGTACTTC. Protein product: CASSPQTYEQYF.

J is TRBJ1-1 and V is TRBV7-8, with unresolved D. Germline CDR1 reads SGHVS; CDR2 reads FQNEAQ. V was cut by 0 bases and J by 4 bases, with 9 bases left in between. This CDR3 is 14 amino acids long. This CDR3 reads CASSLARDLTEAFF. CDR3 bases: TGTGCCAGCAGCTTAGCGCGAGACCTCACTGAAGCTTTCTTT.

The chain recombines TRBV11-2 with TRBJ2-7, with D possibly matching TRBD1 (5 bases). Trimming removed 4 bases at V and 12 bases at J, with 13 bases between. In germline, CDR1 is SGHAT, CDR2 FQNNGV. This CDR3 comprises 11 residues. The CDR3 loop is CASSSAGLPYF. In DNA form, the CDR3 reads TGTGCCAGCAGCTCAGCAGGGTTACCGTACTTC.

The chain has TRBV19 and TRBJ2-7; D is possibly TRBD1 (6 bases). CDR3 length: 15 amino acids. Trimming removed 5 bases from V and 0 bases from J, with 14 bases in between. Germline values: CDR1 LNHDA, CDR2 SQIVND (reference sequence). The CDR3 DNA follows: TGTGCCAGTAGTTTCAGGGGCGTAAGCTCCTACGAGCAGTACTTC. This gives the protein CASSFRGVSSYEQYF.

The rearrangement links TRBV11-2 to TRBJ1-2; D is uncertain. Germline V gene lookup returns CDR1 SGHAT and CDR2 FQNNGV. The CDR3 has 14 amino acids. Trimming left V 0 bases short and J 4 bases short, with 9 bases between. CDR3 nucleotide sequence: TGTGCCAGCAGCTTAGATACGGGAACCTATGGCTACACCTTC. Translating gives CASSLDTGTYGYTF.

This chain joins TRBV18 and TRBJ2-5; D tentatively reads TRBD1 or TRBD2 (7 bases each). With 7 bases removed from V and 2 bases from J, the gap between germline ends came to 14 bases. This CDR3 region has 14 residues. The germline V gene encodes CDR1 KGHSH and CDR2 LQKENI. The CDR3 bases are TGTGCCAGCTGGGAGGGACAGACACAAGAGACCCAGTACTTC. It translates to CASWEGQTQETQYF.

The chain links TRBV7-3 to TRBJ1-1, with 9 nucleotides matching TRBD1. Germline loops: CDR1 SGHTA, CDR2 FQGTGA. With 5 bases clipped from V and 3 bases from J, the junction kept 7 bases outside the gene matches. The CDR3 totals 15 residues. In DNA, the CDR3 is TGTGCCAGCAGCCCCAACAGGGGGCGGCACACTGAAGCTTTCTTT. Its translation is CASSPNRGRHTEAFF.

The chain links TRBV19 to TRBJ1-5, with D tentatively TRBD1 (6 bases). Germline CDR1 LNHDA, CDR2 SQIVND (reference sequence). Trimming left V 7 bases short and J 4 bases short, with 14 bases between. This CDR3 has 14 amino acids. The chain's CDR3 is CASNPGQENQPQHF. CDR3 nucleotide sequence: TGTGCCAGTAACCCGGGACAAGAGAATCAGCCCCAGCATTTT.

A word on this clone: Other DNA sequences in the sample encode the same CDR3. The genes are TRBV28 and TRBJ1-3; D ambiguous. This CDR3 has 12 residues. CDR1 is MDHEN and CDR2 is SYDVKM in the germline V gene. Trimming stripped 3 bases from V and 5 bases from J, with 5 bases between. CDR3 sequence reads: CASSFGRNTIYF. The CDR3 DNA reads TGTGCCAGCAGTTTCGGCCGAAACACCATATATTTT.

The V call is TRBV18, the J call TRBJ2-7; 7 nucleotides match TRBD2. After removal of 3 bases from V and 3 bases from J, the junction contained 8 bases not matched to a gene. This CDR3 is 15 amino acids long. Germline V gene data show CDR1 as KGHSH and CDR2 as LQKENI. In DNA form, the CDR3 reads TGTGCCAGCTCACCGACTAGCTCACCTCTCTACGAGCAGTACTTC. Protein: CASSPTSSPLYEQYF. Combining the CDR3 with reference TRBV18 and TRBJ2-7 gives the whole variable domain NAGVMQNPRHLVRRRGQEARLRCSPMKGHSHVYWYRQLPEEGLKFMVYLQKENIIDESGMPKERFSAEFPKEGPSILRIQQVVRGDSAAYFCASSPTSSPLYEQYFGPGTRLTVT.

As DNA, the CDR3 is TGCAGCGTTGAAGTTTCAGAGGGCACTGAAGCTTTCTTT. The encoded protein is CSVEVSEGTEAFF. V and J are TRBV29-1 and TRBJ1-1, with D unresolved. V dropped 1 base and J dropped 4 bases, with 10 bases sitting between them. From germline, CDR1 is SQVTM and CDR2 ANQGSEA. The CDR3 spans 13 residues.

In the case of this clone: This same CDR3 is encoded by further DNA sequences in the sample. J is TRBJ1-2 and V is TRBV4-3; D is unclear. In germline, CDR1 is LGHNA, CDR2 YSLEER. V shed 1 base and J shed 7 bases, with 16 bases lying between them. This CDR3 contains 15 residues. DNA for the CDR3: TGCGCCAGCAGCCAAGTCCATCCTCAATCCTCTGGCTACACCTTC. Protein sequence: CASSQVHPQSSGYTF.

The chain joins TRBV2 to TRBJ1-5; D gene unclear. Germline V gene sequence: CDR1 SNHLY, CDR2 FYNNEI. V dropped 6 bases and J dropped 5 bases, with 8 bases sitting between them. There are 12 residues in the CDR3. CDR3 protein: CASRGDHQPQHF. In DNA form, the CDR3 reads TGTGCCAGCAGGGGAGACCATCAGCCCCAGCATTTT.

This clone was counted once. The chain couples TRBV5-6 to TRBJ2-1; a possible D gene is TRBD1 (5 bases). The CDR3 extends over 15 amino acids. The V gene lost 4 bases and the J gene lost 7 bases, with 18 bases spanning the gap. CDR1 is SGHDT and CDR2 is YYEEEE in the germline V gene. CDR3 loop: CASSPISSRANEQFF. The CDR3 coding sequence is TGTGCCAGCAGCCCCATATCTTCCAGGGCGAATGAGCAGTTCTTC.